The 13 T cell receptor beta chains listed next were all sequenced from one sample in a study of blood T cell repertoires in COVID-19. Only in-frame clones appear in the TCRdb table, and some are missing; sequencing was by immunoSEQ multiplex PCR. The table lists about 96,000 clones, about 88% of them singletons. Sample: peripheral blood. Receptors were obtained from a woman in her sixties or seventies with acute or convalescent COVID-19.

The chain joins TRBV5-5 to TRBJ1-1; D remains unclear. V was pared by 4 bases and J by 1 base, with 8 bases between. The CDR3 is made up of 13 amino acids. CDR1 and CDR2 (germline): SGHKS, YYEKEE (reference sequence). As DNA, the CDR3 is TGTGCCAGCAGCGGTACACCGAACACTGAAGCTTTCTTT. Its translation is CASSGTPNTEAFF.

The chain combines TRBV28 with TRBJ1-6; 8 bases match TRBD1. Trimming at V came to 8 bases and at J to 7 bases, leaving 10 bases not matched to a gene. The CDR3 totals 15 residues. The germline V gene has CDR1 MDHEN and CDR2 SYDVKM. DNA of the CDR3: TGTGCCAGCGGCTCGGGACAGGTGGGGAATTCACCCCTCCACTTT. It translates to CASGSGQVGNSPLHF. The full variable domain, rest sourced from reference TRBV28 and TRBJ1-6, is DVKVTQSSRYLVKRTGEKVFLECVQDMDHENMFWYRQDPGLGLRLIYFSYDVKMKEKGDIPEGYSVSREKKERFSLILESASTNQTSMYLCASGSGQVGNSPLHFGNGTRLTVT.

The V gene is TRBV6-6, the J gene TRBJ2-1; 7 nucleotides align to TRBD1. The V and J ends lost 4 bases and 10 bases, in that order; junction bases with no gene match: 1. The length of the CDR3 is 11 residues. Per germline, CDR1 MNHNY and CDR2 SVGAGI (reference sequence). CDR3 sequence reads: CASSSDREQFF. CDR3 DNA sequence: TGTGCCAGCAGTTCGGACAGGGAGCAGTTCTTC.

This clone was seen a few times. The genes are TRBV11-2 and TRBJ1-3; no firm D call. There are 14 residues in the CDR3. Germline V lookup: CDR1 SGHAT, CDR2 FQNNGV. Trimming cost V 2 bases and J 0 bases, with 5 bases left between them. CDR3: CASSLSISGNTIYF. The CDR3 region has the DNA TGTGCCAGCAGCTTATCCATCTCTGGAAACACCATATATTTT. The entire variable domain, with the rest obtained from reference TRBV11-2 and TRBJ1-3, is as follows: EAGVAQSPRYKIIEKRQSVAFWCNPISGHATLYWYQQILGQGPKLLIQFQNNGVVDDSQLPKDRFSAERLKGVDSTLKIQPAKLEDSAVYLCASSLSISGNTIYFGEGSWLTVV.

V is TRBV5-6 and J is TRBJ1-1; 7 bases agree with TRBD1. The V and J ends lost 2 bases and 6 bases, in that order; junction bases with no gene match: 7. The CDR3 extends over 14 amino acids. The germline V gene encodes CDR1 SGHDT and CDR2 YYEEEE. CDR3 residues: CASSFQDRVSEAFF. The CDR3 bases are TGTGCCAGCAGCTTCCAAGACAGGGTGTCTGAAGCTTTCTTT.

The rearrangement joins TRBV3-1 (or the pseudogene TRBV3-2) to TRBJ1-1; 7 nucleotides match TRBD1. Germline V lookup: CDR1 LGHDT, CDR2 YNNKEL (reference sequence). Germline trimming cut 2 bases from V and 4 bases from J; bases unmatched to any gene: 4. The CDR3 runs to 14 residues. The CDR3: CASSQRQGGTEAFF. The CDR3 bases are TGTGCCAGCAGCCAAAGACAGGGAGGCACTGAAGCTTTCTTT.

The chain employs TRBV9 and TRBJ2-2; D uncertain. Germline V gene sequence: CDR1 SGDLS, CDR2 YYNGEE. V gave up 2 bases and J gave up 2 bases, with 7 bases separating them. The CDR3 has 14 amino acids. CDR3 DNA sequence: TGTGCCAGCAGCGTGTCCAGTAACACCGGGGAGCTGTTTTTT. Protein sequence: CASSVSSNTGELFF.

The chain has TRBV6-2 or TRBV6-3 and TRBJ2-3; 11 bases match TRBD2. The CDR3 consists of 18 residues. Trimming removed 2 bases from V and 3 bases from J; junction bases left unmatched: 10. Germline assignment: CDR1 MNHEY and CDR2 SVGEGT. CDR3 nucleotide sequence: TGTGCCAGCAGTTACCGGGCTAGCGGGGGGATTGTTACAGATACGCAGTATTTT. Translation gives CASSYRASGGIVTDTQYF.

This clone was recorded a few times. The chain combines TRBV7-9 with TRBJ2-1; D remains unclear. Trimming pared 8 bases from V and 12 bases from J, leaving 17 bases between. From germline, CDR1 is SEHNR and CDR2 FQNEAQ (reference sequence). The CDR3 extends over 12 amino acids. The CDR3 bases are TGTGCCAGCCGGATGGAGCGTTTTAGGCAGTTCTTC. This gives the protein CASRMERFRQFF.

The sample holds one count of this clone. The chain carries TRBV5-1 and TRBJ2-5, with 8 positions matching TRBD2. The CDR3 extends over 15 amino acids. From germline, CDR1 is SGHRS and CDR2 YFSETQ. The V segment lost 0 bases and the J segment 5 bases; nucleotides outside the gene matches: 6. Here the CDR3 DNA reads TGCGCCAGCAGCTTGGCCCCGGGGGGGCTGGAGACCCAGTACTTC. This sequence encodes CASSLAPGGLETQYF. Full variable domain (remainder filled in from reference TRBV5-1 and TRBJ2-5): KAGVTQTPRYLIKTRGQQVTLSCSPISGHRSVSWYQQTPGQGLQFLFEYFSETQRNKGNFPGRFSGRQFSNSRSEMNVSTLELGDSALYLCASSLAPGGLETQYFGPGTRLLVL.

The chain combines TRBV19 with TRBJ1-1; TRBD1 is a possible D gene (5 bases). The V end was cut by 9 bases, the J end by 0 bases, with 11 bases between. CDR3 length: 13 residues. In germline, CDR1 is LNHDA, CDR2 SQIVND (reference sequence). The CDR3: CASTGRVNTEAFF. CDR3 nucleotides: TGTGCCAGCACCGGCAGGGTGAACACTGAAGCTTTCTTT.

This chain joins TRBV27 and TRBJ1-6; D gene uncertain. This CDR3 is 14 amino acids long. The ends were cut back, 7 bases at V and 0 bases at J, with 7 bases in the middle. Germline assignment: CDR1 MNHEY and CDR2 SMNVEV (reference sequence). As DNA, the CDR3 is TGTGCCAGCACTCCGGGCTCCTATAATTCACCCCTCCACTTT. It yields the protein CASTPGSYNSPLHF.

The genes are TRBV7-2 and TRBJ1-6; TRBD1 matches at 7 bases. The CDR3 length is 15 residues. Trimming cost V 4 bases and J 4 bases; bases outside gene matches: 4. Per germline, CDR1 SGHTA and CDR2 FQGNSA. The CDR3 here is CASSSPGQYNSPLHF. The CDR3 DNA follows: TGTGCCAGCAGCTCCCCGGGACAGTATAATTCACCCCTCCACTTT. The full variable domain, its missing parts supplied by reference TRBV7-2 and TRBJ1-6, is GAGVSQSPSNKVTEKGKDVELRCDPISGHTALYWYRQSLGQGLEFLIYFQGNSAPDKSGLPSDRFSAERTGGSVSTLTIQRTQQEDSAVYLCASSSPGQYNSPLHFGNGTRLTVT.